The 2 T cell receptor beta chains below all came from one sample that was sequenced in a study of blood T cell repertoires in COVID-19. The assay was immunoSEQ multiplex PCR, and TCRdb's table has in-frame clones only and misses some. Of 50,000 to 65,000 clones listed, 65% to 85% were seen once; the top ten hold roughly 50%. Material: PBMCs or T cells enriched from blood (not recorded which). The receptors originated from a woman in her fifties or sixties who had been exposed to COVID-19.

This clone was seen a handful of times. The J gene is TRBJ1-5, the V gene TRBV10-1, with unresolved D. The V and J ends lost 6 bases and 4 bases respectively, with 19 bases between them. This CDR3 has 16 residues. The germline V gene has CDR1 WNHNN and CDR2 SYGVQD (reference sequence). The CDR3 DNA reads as TGCGCCAGCAGGCAAGGATTTAGAGAGACTAATCAGCCCCAGCATTTT. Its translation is CASRQGFRETNQPQHF.

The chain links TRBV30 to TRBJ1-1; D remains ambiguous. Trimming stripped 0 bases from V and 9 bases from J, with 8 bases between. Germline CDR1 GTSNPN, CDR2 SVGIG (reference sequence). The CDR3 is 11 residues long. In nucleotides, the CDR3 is TGTGCCTGGAGTGTACCTGCGAAAGCTTTCTTT. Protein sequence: CAWSVPAKAFF.